One sample yielded the 12 T cell receptor beta chains listed below, sequenced in a study of blood T cell repertoires in COVID-19. Only in-frame clones appear in the TCRdb table, and some are missing; sequencing was by immunoSEQ multiplex PCR. The sample holds 300,000 or so clones; less than 90% are singletons and the top ten take approximately 0.99%. The sample comprised PBMCs or T cells enriched from blood (not recorded which). All receptors come from a woman in her thirties who had recovered from COVID-19.

J is TRBJ1-2 and V is TRBV3-1 (or the pseudogene TRBV3-2), with TRBD1 matching 8 bases. Germline-derived CDR1 and CDR2 are LGHDT and YNNKEL (reference sequence). The CDR3 extends over 16 amino acids. With V trimmed by 4 bases and J by 4 bases, 11 bases remained unmatched. The chain's CDR3 is CASSLGKDRVLYGYTF. The DNA of the CDR3 is TGTGCCAGCAGCCTAGGAAAGGACAGGGTCCTCTATGGCTACACCTTC.

The chain employs TRBV15 and TRBJ2-7; TRBD1 might be the D (5 bases). CDR3 size: 15 residues. Germline assignment: CDR1 LNHNV and CDR2 YYDKDF (reference sequence). V was clipped by 0 bases and J by 4 bases, with 13 bases between them. CDR3 sequence reads: CATSRDSTEYYEQYF. The CDR3 DNA sequence: TGTGCCACCAGCAGAGATTCGACAGAGTATTACGAGCAGTACTTC.

The rearrangement uses TRBV7-2 and TRBJ2-3, with D unclear. The germline V gene has CDR1 SGHTA and CDR2 FQGNSA. Trimming took off 3 bases at V and 8 bases at J, with 12 bases between the two ends. The CDR3 totals 13 residues. The CDR3 bases are TGTGCCAGCAGCTTTGGAGCGTTTGGTACGCAGTATTTT. Its protein is CASSFGAFGTQYF.

This clone was recorded a few times. The chain links TRBV15 to TRBJ2-7; TRBD1 might be the D (6 bases). The CDR3 has 14 amino acids. Germline loops: CDR1 LNHNV, CDR2 YYDKDF (reference sequence). The V and J ends lost 0 bases and 2 bases respectively, with 8 bases between them. The DNA for the CDR3 is TGTGCCACCAGCAGAGATCCAGGGGCCTACGAGCAGTACTTC. Protein sequence: CATSRDPGAYEQYF.

The gene calls are TRBV28 and TRBJ1-5; 7 nucleotides line up with TRBD1. This CDR3 spans 15 amino acids. The germline V gene has CDR1 MDHEN and CDR2 SYDVKM. V lost 5 bases, J lost 3 bases, and 7 bases stayed unmatched. The CDR3 sequence: CASSRTQGSNQPQHF. CDR3 nucleotide sequence: TGTGCCAGCAGTAGAACACAGGGGTCCAATCAGCCCCAGCATTTT.

The CDR3 DNA reads as TGTGCCTGGCAAAATCAAGCCGGGGAAAAACTGTTTTTT. Translation: CAWQNQAGEKLFF. This chain connects TRBV30 to TRBJ1-4; D is undetermined. Germline CDR1 reads GTSNPN; CDR2 reads SVGIG (reference sequence). The CDR3 is 13 residues long. The germline V and J ends were trimmed by 5 bases and 8 bases, with 15 bases remaining between them. Full variable domain (rest looked up from reference TRBV30 and TRBJ1-4): SQTIHQWPATLVQPVGSPLSLECTVEGTSNPNLYWYRQAAGRGLQLLFYSVGIGQISSEVPQNLSASRPQDRQFILSSKKLLLSDSGFYLCAWQNQAGEKLFFGSGTQLSVL.

This chain uses TRBV7-2 with TRBJ2-7, with 7 bases matching TRBD1. V shed 1 base and J 2 bases; nucleotides not matched to a gene: 8. Germline CDR1 and CDR2: SGHTA and FQGNSA. This CDR3 is built from 16 residues. The CDR3 nucleotides read TGTGCCAGCAGCTTAGTGAGCTCGGGACAGCCCTACGAGCAGTACTTC. It encodes CASSLVSSGQPYEQYF.

V and J are TRBV10-1 and TRBJ2-3; no clear D gene. The CDR3 is made up of 14 amino acids. Germline CDR1 and CDR2: WNHNN and SYGVQD (reference sequence). V dropped 0 bases and J dropped 6 bases, with 10 bases sitting between them. DNA of the CDR3: TGCGCCAGCAGTGAGTCCCTGGCCGTGGATACGCAGTATTTT. Protein: CASSESLAVDTQYF.

This chain uses TRBV29-1 with TRBJ2-5, with D possibly TRBD2 on 6 matching bases. The CDR3 consists of 12 residues. Per the germline V gene, CDR1 is SQVTM and CDR2 is ANQGSEA. V shed 8 bases and J shed 5 bases, with 15 bases lying between them. The CDR3 bases are TGCAGCCTTAATATAGGAGGGGAGACCCAGTACTTC. Translating it yields CSLNIGGETQYF.

J is TRBJ2-7 and V is TRBV7-8; 7 bases line up with TRBD1. Germline V lookup: CDR1 SGHVS, CDR2 FQNEAQ. The ends lost 3 bases at V and 0 bases at J; junction bases unmatched: 2. This CDR3 has 14 residues. DNA of the CDR3: TGTGCCAGCAGCTTGGCAGGGGGCTCCTACGAGCAGTACTTC. Encoded protein: CASSLAGGSYEQYF.

The chain combines TRBV5-1 with TRBJ1-1; TRBD1 agrees at 7 bases. The germline gives CDR1 SGHRS, CDR2 YFSETQ. This CDR3 region has 19 residues. V shed 0 bases and J 1 base; nucleotides not matched to a gene: 15. The CDR3 nucleotides read TGCGCCAGCAGCTTGGCCGTAAGGGGGCCTCGAGGGCCGAACACTGAAGCTTTCTTT. It codes for CASSLAVRGPRGPNTEAFF.

The genes are TRBV12-3 or TRBV12-4 and TRBJ1-1, with no clear D. CDR3 length: 12 amino acids. V was cut by 6 bases and J by 0 bases, with 5 bases left in between. This CDR3 reads CASSYLNTEAFF. For the CDR3, the DNA is TGTGCCAGCAGCTACTTGAACACTGAAGCTTTCTTT.